A single sample is the source of the 29 T cell receptor beta chains below, sequenced in a study of T cell responses to AZD1222 COVID-19 vaccine. The method was immunoSEQ multiplex PCR; TCRdb's version includes in-frame clones alone and lacks a portion of them. The sample contains approximately 89,000 clones, over 75% of which appear only once. The sample consisted of peripheral blood, taken on day 0 of AZD1222 vaccination. Receptors originate from an adult in good health.

This sequence joins TRBV5-4 and TRBJ2-3, with 7 positions matching TRBD1. The germline V gene encodes CDR1 SGHNT and CDR2 YYREEE (reference sequence). This CDR3 has 19 residues. Germline trimming cut 2 bases from V and 6 bases from J; bases unmatched to any gene: 21. The CDR3 coding sequence is TGTGCCAGCAGCTTTATACAGGGGACGGGGACACTGGGAGTGGATACGCAGTATTTT. The encoded protein is CASSFIQGTGTLGVDTQYF.

The chain has TRBV6-2 or TRBV6-3 and TRBJ2-7; D may correspond to TRBD1 or TRBD2 (6 bases each). V dropped 4 bases and J dropped 2 bases, with 15 bases sitting between them. The CDR3 covers 15 residues. CDR1 is MNHEY, CDR2 SVGEGT, per germline. The DNA for the CDR3 is TGTGCCAGCAGTTCCCGGGGGACACCTCCCTACGAGCAGTACTTC. Its protein is CASSSRGTPPYEQYF.

V and J are TRBV13 and TRBJ2-7; D is ambiguous. This CDR3 contains 14 residues. Trimming pared 6 bases from V and 6 bases from J, leaving 18 bases between. Germline values: CDR1 PRHDT, CDR2 FYEKMQ (reference sequence). In nucleotides, the CDR3 is TGTGCCAGCAGTGACCCTATCCTAGGGCGCGAGCAGTACTTC. Translating gives CASSDPILGREQYF. Together with reference TRBV13 and TRBJ2-7, the CDR3 gives the full variable domain: AAGVIQSPRHLIKEKRETATLKCYPIPRHDTVYWYQQGPGQDPQFLISFYEKMQSDKGSIPDRFSAQQFSDYHSELNMSSLELGDSALYFCASSDPILGREQYFGPGTRLTVT.

The chain uses TRBV7-9 and TRBJ1-3, with D possibly matching TRBD1 (5 bases). The CDR3 length is 14 residues. Trimming removed 5 bases from V and 0 bases from J, with 8 bases in between. CDR1 and CDR2 (germline): SEHNR, FQNEAQ (reference sequence). The chain's CDR3 is CASSPGLSGNTIYF. DNA for the CDR3: TGTGCCAGCAGCCCGGGACTCTCTGGAAACACCATATATTTT.

The J gene is TRBJ2-1, the V gene TRBV2; 8 bases map to TRBD2. CDR1 is SNHLY and CDR2 is FYNNEI in the germline V gene. This CDR3 spans 15 amino acids. V dropped 4 bases and J dropped 5; count of bases not matched to a gene: 7. Written as DNA, the CDR3 is TGTGCCAGCAGTGTTGAACTAGCGGCTAACAATGAGCAGTTCTTC. This gives the protein CASSVELAANNEQFF.

This chain uses TRBV10-1 with TRBJ2-1; 8 nucleotides match TRBD1. Germline lookup yields CDR1 WNHNN and CDR2 SYGVQD (reference sequence). The CDR3 spans 13 residues. Unmatched junction bases numbered 10, after V lost 8 bases and J lost 10 bases. The CDR3 nucleotides are TGCGCCAGCTCAGGGGGCTTGGGGGGCGAGCAGTTCTTC. Translated, it gives CASSGGLGGEQFF.

J is TRBJ1-2 and V is TRBV5-1; unclear D gene. Trimming took off 0 bases at V and 1 base at J, with 4 bases between the two ends. The CDR3 runs 13 residues. Germline V CDR1 and CDR2: SGHRS, YFSETQ. As DNA, the CDR3 is TGCGCCAGCAGCTTGGAGGGTAACTATGGCTACACCTTC. Amino acid sequence: CASSLEGNYGYTF. Filled out from reference TRBV5-1 and TRBJ1-2, the complete variable domain reads KAGVTQTPRYLIKTRGQQVTLSCSPISGHRSVSWYQQTPGQGLQFLFEYFSETQRNKGNFPGRFSGRQFSNSRSEMNVSTLELGDSALYLCASSLEGNYGYTFGSGTRLTVV.

Here the CDR3 DNA reads TGTGCCAGCAGCGGGGGAGGGTTTCGGGAAAAACTGTTTTTT. This sequence encodes CASSGGGFREKLFF. V is TRBV5-5 and J is TRBJ1-4; D perhaps matches TRBD1 (5 bases). V was clipped by 4 bases and J by 8 bases, with 15 bases between them. CDR1 and CDR2 from the germline V gene are SGHKS and YYEKEE (reference sequence). The CDR3 consists of 14 residues.

The V gene is TRBV15, the J gene TRBJ2-5; D ambiguous. V was pared by 7 bases and J by 0 bases, with 12 bases between. The germline CDR1 and CDR2 sequences are LNHNV and YYDKDF (reference sequence). The CDR3 is 14 amino acids. The CDR3 is CATKFTQYQETQYF. The CDR3 DNA is TGTGCCACCAAGTTTACACAGTACCAAGAGACCCAGTACTTC.

This sequence joins TRBV4-1 and TRBJ1-5; no clear D. The CDR3 loop spans 16 amino acids. V lost 5 bases to trimming and J lost 0 bases, with 14 bases between them. Germline assignment: CDR1 MGHRA and CDR2 YSYEKL. The CDR3 nucleotides are TGCGCCAGCAGCAAGGAGGGAACTTATAGCAATCAGCCCCAGCATTTT. It is translated as CASSKEGTYSNQPQHF.

The chain combines TRBV7-9 with TRBJ2-3, with D unresolved. There are 17 residues in the CDR3. V was cut by 5 bases and J by 2 bases, with 20 bases left in between. Germline CDR1 and CDR2: SEHNR and FQNEAQ (reference sequence). The CDR3 is CASSPRLMGPHTDTQYF. The DNA for the CDR3 is TGTGCCAGCAGCCCCCGGCTGATGGGCCCCCACACAGATACGCAGTATTTT.

This rearrangement joins TRBV7-3 to TRBJ1-4; no reliable D call. The CDR3 is 14 residues long. Germline CDR1 reads SGHTA; CDR2 reads FQGTGA. V lost 8 bases to trimming and J lost 8 bases, with 18 bases between them. Here the CDR3 reads CASLRRKGGEKLFF. The CDR3 nucleotides are TGTGCCAGCTTACGTCGAAAGGGAGGAGAAAAACTGTTTTTT.

CDR3 sequence: CASSLVPGGSYEQYF. The CDR3 bases are TGCGCCAGCAGCTTGGTTCCGGGGGGATCCTACGAGCAGTACTTC. The rearrangement joins TRBV5-1 to TRBJ2-7, with 7 bases that match TRBD2. CDR1 and CDR2 (germline): SGHRS, YFSETQ. The CDR3 has 15 amino acids. J gave up 1 base and V 0 bases, and 4 bases lay outside the gene matches.

The chain couples TRBV4-1 to TRBJ2-1; 7 nucleotides align to TRBD1. V lost 7 bases, J lost 3 bases, and 15 bases stayed unmatched. CDR3 length: 17 residues. Germline values: CDR1 MGHRA, CDR2 YSYEKL. This CDR3 is CASTLITGDTFYNEQFF. CDR3 nucleotide sequence: TGCGCCAGCACCCTGATTACAGGGGATACTTTCTACAATGAGCAGTTCTTC.

V and J are TRBV19 and TRBJ1-2; 7 bases align to TRBD1. Germline CDR1 and CDR2: LNHDA and SQIVND (reference sequence). J lost 4 bases, V lost 7 bases, and 9 bases had no gene match. The CDR3 is made up of 14 amino acids. The chain's CDR3 is CASTKQGSSYGYTF. CDR3 in DNA: TGTGCCAGTACGAAACAGGGGTCTAGCTATGGCTACACCTTC.

In this sample, this clone turned up once. The J gene is TRBJ2-2, the V gene TRBV30; no definite D call. V dropped 3 bases and J dropped 6 bases, with 11 bases sitting between them. This CDR3 is 13 amino acids long. In germline, CDR1 is GTSNPN, CDR2 SVGIG (reference sequence). CDR3 region: CAWRRTSPGELFF. The CDR3 DNA follows: TGTGCCTGGAGGAGAACCAGCCCCGGGGAGCTGTTTTTT.

This clone was seen a single time. V usage is TRBV15 and J usage is TRBJ2-1; 7 bases fit TRBD2. The CDR3 length is 16 residues. V shed 5 bases, J shed 2 bases, and the junction held 9 bases outside the gene matches. Germline V gives CDR1 LNHNV, CDR2 YYDKDF (reference sequence). This CDR3 is CATSGFPSGPYNEQFF. The CDR3 DNA is TGTGCCACCAGCGGATTTCCTAGCGGACCCTACAATGAGCAGTTCTTC.

This chain connects TRBV7-8 to TRBJ1-5; D is possibly TRBD1 (5 bases). The V gene's germline CDR1 is SGHVS and CDR2 FQNEAQ. CDR3 length equals 12 residues. Trimming removed 5 bases from V and 11 bases from J, with 13 bases in between. The CDR3 bases are TGTGCCAGCAGCCAAGACAGTCTGTCCCAGCATTTT. As protein: CASSQDSLSQHF.

This clone was seen more than once but under ten times. The chain combines TRBV5-1 with TRBJ2-3; 7 bases line up with TRBD1. Germline V gene lookup returns CDR1 SGHRS and CDR2 YFSETQ. CDR3 length: 13 amino acids. J lost 4 bases, V lost 3 bases, and 2 bases had no gene match. DNA for the CDR3: TGCGCCAGCAGCTCCCAGGGGGCAGATACGCAGTATTTT. Encoded protein: CASSSQGADTQYF.

This clone appeared once. This sequence joins TRBV5-1 and TRBJ2-5, with 8 bases fitting TRBD2. J lost 4 bases, V lost 3 bases, and 8 bases had no gene match. CDR3 length: 15 residues. Germline V lookup: CDR1 SGHRS, CDR2 YFSETQ. CDR3 sequence (DNA): TGCGCCAGCAGCTCCATCCCCGCGGGAGGAGAGACCCAGTACTTC. Translating it yields CASSSIPAGGETQYF.

The CDR3 here is CAISESWTGGTKNIQYF. The CDR3 DNA is TGTGCCATCAGTGAGTCGTGGACAGGTGGGACCAAAAACATTCAGTACTTC. The chain links TRBV10-3 to TRBJ2-4; TRBD1 agrees at 7 bases. Germline CDR1 and CDR2: ENHRY and SYGVKD. The CDR3 length is 17 residues. The V segment lost 0 bases and the J segment 2 bases; nucleotides outside the gene matches: 7.

This chain links TRBV5-1 with TRBJ1-1, with D possibly matching TRBD1 (6 bases). Germline CDR1 and CDR2: SGHRS and YFSETQ. V was trimmed by 0 bases and J by 5 bases, leaving 14 bases between them. This CDR3 has 15 amino acids. CDR3 DNA sequence: TGCGCCAGCAGCTTGGCGGGGCAGAGGGGGACTGAAGCTTTCTTT. Its translation is CASSLAGQRGTEAFF. Supplemented by reference TRBV5-1 and TRBJ1-1, the full variable domain reads KAGVTQTPRYLIKTRGQQVTLSCSPISGHRSVSWYQQTPGQGLQFLFEYFSETQRNKGNFPGRFSGRQFSNSRSEMNVSTLELGDSALYLCASSLAGQRGTEAFFGQGTRLTVV.

This clone has more than one count but fewer than ten. The J gene is TRBJ2-7, the V gene TRBV20-1; D remains unclear. Between the trimmed V and J ends, which lost 1 base and 8 bases, there was a span of 9 bases. The germline V gene encodes CDR1 DFQATT and CDR2 SNEGSKA (reference sequence). The CDR3 has 11 amino acids. As DNA, the CDR3 is TGCAGTGCTAGAGGAGGCGACCAGCAGTACTTC. As protein: CSARGGDQQYF.

The J gene is TRBJ1-2, the V gene TRBV20-1, with a possible D match to TRBD1 (5 bases). The CDR3 length is 10 residues. V lost 4 bases and J 12 bases, leaving 12 bases between the germline ends. Germline CDR1 DFQATT, CDR2 SNEGSKA (reference sequence). Written as DNA, the CDR3 is TGCAGTGCTACGGGACCCCTTCACACCTTC. Translation: CSATGPLHTF.

This clone occurred once. The chain has TRBV7-2 and TRBJ1-5; possible D gene TRBD1, 5 bases. CDR3 length: 15 amino acids. The germline V gene encodes CDR1 SGHTA and CDR2 FQGNSA. The ends were cut back, 5 bases at V and 2 bases at J, with 13 bases in the middle. The CDR3, as DNA: TGTGCCAGCAGCAACCGGGGCGGAGGCAATCAGCCCCAGCATTTT. Protein product: CASSNRGGGNQPQHF.

The CDR3 bases are TGCGCCAGCAGCCAGGACTATTACGAGCAGTACTTC. Protein product: CASSQDYYEQYF. The chain recombines TRBV5-1 with TRBJ2-7; D perhaps matches TRBD2 (6 bases). Looked up from germline, CDR1 is SGHRS and CDR2 is YFSETQ. The CDR3 consists of 12 residues. The V end was cut by 4 bases, the J end by 4 bases, with 9 bases between.

In this sample, this clone turned up a few times. The genes are TRBV29-1 and TRBJ2-1, with 10 nucleotides matching TRBD2. This CDR3 region has 14 residues. V shed 0 bases, J shed 11 bases, and the junction held 7 bases outside the gene matches. Germline V gene sequence: CDR1 SQVTM, CDR2 ANQGSEA. This CDR3 reads CSVEDLERGGQQFF. Here the CDR3 DNA reads TGCAGCGTTGAAGATCTTGAGCGGGGGGGCCAGCAGTTCTTC.

This chain uses TRBV7-9 with TRBJ2-7; D not certain. From germline, CDR1 is SEHNR and CDR2 FQNEAQ (reference sequence). The CDR3 is made up of 11 amino acids. V lost 3 bases to trimming and J lost 6 bases, with 6 bases between them. CDR3 amino acids: CASSLDFEQYF. The CDR3 DNA reads as TGTGCCAGCAGCTTGGATTTCGAGCAGTACTTC.

This clone showed up just once. CDR3 bases: TGTGCCAGCAGTTACTCGGCGCAGTTCTCCTACGAGCAGTACTTC. Translating gives CASSYSAQFSYEQYF. This chain uses TRBV6-5 with TRBJ2-7; D not resolved. Trimming left V 0 bases short and J 0 bases short, with 9 bases between. The CDR3 contains 15 residues. Germline loops: CDR1 MNHEY, CDR2 SVGAGI.